This TCR beta chain was captured in a study of T-cell reconstitution after alpha-beta-depleted transplantation in children. Study-wide results and caveats: The main origin of T-cell counts and diversity one year after transplant was newly produced T cells. Some patients' high day-60 TCRbeta diversity was traced to surviving recipient T cells and thymic progenitors. Expanded clones from the graft, numbering several hundred, reportedly supplied alpha-beta T cells about two months after transplant.

Comments on this clonotype: The antigen is unknown.

Unique molecular identifiers featured in how the TCRbeta library was prepared. TCRdb re-called the PCR reads through MiXCR, storing one row per CDR3 protein. Of 900,000 or so distinct CDR3 sequences in the sample, less than 20% are singletons; the top ten hold 5%. The germline V and J ends were trimmed by 4 bases and 9 bases, with 19 bases remaining between them. This CDR3 has 15 residues. In germline, CDR1 is SGHVS, CDR2 FNYEAQ. The TCR comes from a male patient between 5 and 17 years old who had a stem cell transplant for acute lymphoblastic leukemia, so the T cells may come from the graft donor. The genes are TRBV7-6 and TRBJ2-1; D may be TRBD1 or TRBD2 (6 bases each). The specimen comprised PBMCs, mostly from graft donor cells, sampled 360 days after TCRalphabeta/CD19-depleted stem cell transplant. The CDR3 spells CASSSGAGVGGEQFF. The CDR3 coding sequence is TGTGCCAGCAGCTCGGGGGCAGGGGTTGGTGGTGAGCAGTTCTTC.